The TCR beta chain described here comes from a study of T cell changes during pregnancy in multiple sclerosis (dated 2019 in TCRdb). About the investigation overall: The study looked at changes in the T cell repertoire across pregnancy in women with multiple sclerosis.

About this clone itself: Its antigen target is currently unknown. Per-base qualities were not stored, and no clone one base away is much larger.

The CDR3 runs 15 residues from the cysteine to the phenylalanine. Of all the DNA, just the CDR3 is kept, 45 bases in frame from base 1. The germline V gene specifies MNHEY as CDR1 and SVGAGI as CDR2. For this chain, trimming is 6 bases at the V end and 2 bases at the J end, and the number of junction bases without a gene match is 9. Library preparation used the immunoSEQ multiplex PCR assay. Entries here come from immuneACCESS through TCRdb and include only in-frame sequences with V and J called. Some clones fail to appear in such tables; in the studies checked, an unresolved V gene covers under half of the shortfall, and the cause of the remainder is unknown. In all, the sample holds 90,000 to 120,000 clones, and roughly 92% of those were seen once. The ten most abundant clones make up around 0.8% of the sample.

This clonotype was obtained from a female donor in good health, enrolled as a control in a pregnancy study. This specimen consisted of peripheral blood, obtained in the third trimester of pregnancy. The chain links TRBV6-5 with TRBJ1-2, and TRBD1 aligns with 7 junction nucleotides. Here the CDR3 is given as CASSQQTGTNYGYTF. In nucleotide form, the sequence is TGTGCCAGCAGCCAGCAGACAGGGACAAACTATGGCTACACCTTC.